These 25 T cell receptor beta chains were all obtained from the same sample, sequenced in a study of memory CD8 T cells in hepatitis C reinfection. Sample time point: late/post reinfection, 12 to 24 weeks after detection. Sorted cells were sequenced directly ex vivo without any in vitro expansion. Assay: immunoSEQ multiplex PCR; the TCRdb copy retains only in-frame clones and omits some. In the table there are fewer than 350 clones, 72% of which are singletons. Source material: HCV tetramer-positive CD8+ T cells sorted from blood. The receptor set was obtained from a man aged 18-30 years with hepatitis C virus infection.

The chain links TRBV11-2 to TRBJ2-5; D is uncertain. V was clipped by 10 bases and J by 2 bases, with 20 bases between them. The CDR3 sequence is 15 residues long. Germline V CDR1 and CDR2: SGHAT, FQNNGV. This chain's CDR3 is CATGPSPNVQETQYF. The CDR3 DNA reads TGTGCCACAGGTCCCAGTCCGAACGTACAAGAGACCCAGTACTTC.

This clone was recorded only once. The chain uses TRBV2 and TRBJ2-1, with 9 bases matching TRBD2. This CDR3 region has 14 residues. Germline CDR1 and CDR2: SNHLY and FYNNEI. V gave up 3 bases and J gave up 6 bases; unmatched junction bases: 3. CDR3 nucleotides: TGTGCCAGCAGTGAGGGGACTAGCTTCAATGAGCAGTTCTTC. This codes for CASSEGTSFNEQFF.

The rearrangement uses TRBV7-2 and TRBJ2-3; a weak D match, TRBD1 (6 bases). The CDR3 is 13 amino acids. Trimming stripped 7 bases from V and 12 bases from J, with 20 bases between. CDR1 is SGHTA and CDR2 is FQGNSA in the germline V gene. The CDR3 spells CASITPPDSSQYF. CDR3 DNA sequence: TGTGCCAGCATCACCCCCCCGGACAGCTCTCAGTATTTT. Full variable domain (outside the CDR3, taken from reference TRBV7-2 and TRBJ2-3): GAGVSQSPSNKVTEKGKDVELRCDPISGHTALYWYRQSLGQGLEFLIYFQGNSAPDKSGLPSDRFSAERTGGSVSTLTIQRTQQEDSAVYLCASITPPDSSQYFGPGTRLTVL.

The CDR3 coding sequence is TGTGCCAGCAGCCAAGAGGCCAGCGGGGGGGCGGGGGGGGAGCTGTTTTTT. Protein sequence: CASSQEASGGAGGELFF. V gene TRBV4-2 combines with J gene TRBJ2-2, with 10 nucleotides matching TRBD2. The CDR3 length is 17 residues. Germline CDR1 is LGHNA and CDR2 is YNFKEQ. The junction had 9 bases not matched to a gene; V was cut back by 0 bases and J by 8 bases.

By sample fraction, this clone is hyperexpanded. In the same sample, other DNA sequences code for this CDR3. The genes are TRBV4-3 and TRBJ2-1; TRBD2 agrees at 11 bases. Germline assignment: CDR1 LGHNA and CDR2 YSLEER. The trim removed 3 bases at V and 9 bases at J, leaving 13 bases unmatched. This CDR3 comprises 17 residues. The CDR3 sequence: CASSQDPLAGGGGEQFF. CDR3 nucleotides: TGCGCCAGCAGCCAGGACCCTCTAGCGGGGGGCGGGGGTGAGCAGTTCTTC.

The chain carries TRBV7-2 and TRBJ2-3, with 14 bases lining up with TRBD2. With V trimmed by 3 bases and J by 3 bases, 5 bases remained unmatched. This CDR3 has 17 amino acids. Germline V CDR1 and CDR2: SGHTA, FQGNSA. This CDR3 reads CASSFWTSGGLTDTQYF. Written as DNA, the CDR3 is TGTGCCAGCAGCTTTTGGACTAGCGGGGGGTTGACAGATACGCAGTATTTT.

Of note for this clone: Sequence at one end of the junction differs from germline and may be a read error. The same CDR3 can be traced to other DNA sequences in this sample. The chain links TRBV5-5 to TRBJ1-4; D is possibly TRBD1 (5 bases). The length of the CDR3 is 15 residues. The germline V gene encodes CDR1 SGHKS and CDR2 YYEKEE (reference sequence). CDR3 sequence (DNA): TGTGCCAGTAGCTTGGGGGGACTCCTTAATGAAAAACTGTTTTTT. Protein sequence: CASSLGGLLNEKLFF.

The rearrangement joins TRBV6-1 to TRBJ2-7; 7 bases agree with TRBD1. The CDR3 is 17 residues long. Germline V gives CDR1 MNHNS, CDR2 SASEGT. Trimming removed 2 bases from V and 4 bases from J; junction bases left unmatched: 14. The CDR3 spells CASSETQDWDRLYEQYF. The CDR3 nucleotides are TGTGCCAGCAGTGAAACCCAGGACTGGGACAGACTTTACGAGCAGTACTTC.

This rearrangement joins TRBV15 to TRBJ2-7, with a weak D call TRBD1 (6 bases). The V end was cut by 0 bases, the J end by 3 bases, with 9 bases between. The germline V gene encodes CDR1 LNHNV and CDR2 YYDKDF (reference sequence). The CDR3 totals 14 residues. The CDR3 spells CATSRDGQFYEQYF. The CDR3 bases are TGTGCCACCAGCAGAGATGGACAGTTCTACGAGCAGTACTTC.

V usage is TRBV5-8 and J usage is TRBJ2-7, with 12 bases that match TRBD1. Trimming at V came to 4 bases and at J to 2 bases, leaving 10 bases not matched to a gene. Germline CDR1 reads SGHTS; CDR2 reads YDEGEE. The length of the CDR3 is 17 residues. CDR3 amino acids: CASSRLPGQGATYEQYV. DNA of the CDR3: TGTGCCAGCAGCAGACTCCCGGGACAGGGGGCAACCTACGAGCAGTACGTC.

This clone turned up a few times. V is TRBV15 and J is TRBJ1-1, with D possibly being TRBD1 (5 bases). The CDR3 runs to 14 residues. The ends were cut back, 5 bases at V and 5 bases at J, with 15 bases in the middle. The germline CDR1 and CDR2 sequences are LNHNV and YYDKDF (reference sequence). CDR3 sequence: CATSPEAGGTEAFF. The CDR3 DNA reads as TGTGCCACCAGCCCGGAAGCCGGGGGAACTGAAGCTTTCTTT.

The J gene is TRBJ2-1, the V gene TRBV7-8; possible D gene TRBD1, 6 bases. CDR3 size: 14 residues. The germline V gene has CDR1 SGHVS and CDR2 FQNEAQ. Trimming stripped 3 bases from V and 4 bases from J, with 10 bases between. In DNA, the CDR3 is TGTGCCAGCAGCTTGGATGGACAGTACAATGAGCAGTTCTTC. Residues: CASSLDGQYNEQFF.

V gene TRBV4-2 combines with J gene TRBJ2-5; the D gene is possibly TRBD2 (5 bases). Germline V CDR1 and CDR2: LGHNA, YNFKEQ. The length of the CDR3 is 15 residues. V was cut by 5 bases and J by 1 base, with 14 bases left in between. The CDR3 DNA reads as TGTGCCAGCAGCACGCAGCCAGAGGGCCAAGAGACCCAGTACTTC. Its translation: CASSTQPEGQETQYF.

The rearrangement joins TRBV27 to TRBJ2-2, with a possible D match to TRBD1 (6 bases). CDR3 size: 17 residues. Germline assignment: CDR1 MNHEY and CDR2 SMNVEV (reference sequence). V shed 1 base and J shed 3 bases, with 15 bases lying between them. CDR3 loop: CASSLWGPQIDTGELFF. CDR3 sequence (DNA): TGTGCCAGCAGTTTATGGGGGCCCCAGATAGACACCGGGGAGCTGTTTTTT.

The V call is TRBV5-6, the J call TRBJ2-1, with D possibly being TRBD2 (6 bases). V lost 4 bases to trimming and J lost 10 bases, with 24 bases between them. Germline V gene lookup returns CDR1 SGHDT and CDR2 YYEEEE. This CDR3 comprises 16 residues. CDR3 in amino acids: CASSNWRELAGREQFF. CDR3 sequence (DNA): TGTGCCAGCAGCAATTGGAGGGAACTAGCAGGGAGAGAGCAGTTCTTC.

The sample holds a few counts of this clone. V is TRBV21-1 and J is TRBJ1-1. TRBV21-1 is listed as a pseudogene. CDR3 size: 12 residues. The CDR3 nucleotides are TGTGCCAGCAGCAAATGGGCGGGTGAAGCTTTCTTT. As protein: CASSKWAGEAFF.

The chain carries TRBV5-1 and TRBJ2-7, with TRBD1 identical over 7 bases. Germline trimming cut 2 bases from V and 1 base from J; bases unmatched to any gene: 3. In germline, CDR1 is SGHRS, CDR2 YFSETQ. This CDR3 contains 14 residues. CDR3 bases: TGCGCCAGCAGCTTAACAGGGGAGTCCTACGAGCAGTACTTC. Protein: CASSLTGESYEQYF. The full variable domain, completed using reference TRBV5-1 and TRBJ2-7, is KAGVTQTPRYLIKTRGQQVTLSCSPISGHRSVSWYQQTPGQGLQFLFEYFSETQRNKGNFPGRFSGRQFSNSRSEMNVSTLELGDSALYLCASSLTGESYEQYFGPGTRLTVT.

The gene calls are TRBV7-8 and TRBJ2-1; D might be TRBD1 (6 bases). The CDR3 extends over 16 amino acids. V lost 1 base and J 2 bases, leaving 12 bases between the germline ends. In germline, CDR1 is SGHVS, CDR2 FQNEAQ. CDR3 sequence (DNA): TGTGCCAGCAGCTTAGAAGTAGGGGACACCTACAATGAGCAGTTCTTC. It codes for CASSLEVGDTYNEQFF.

A note on this clone: The limits of the CDR3 on the DNA are not certain, so only TCRdb's listed CDR3 is given. This chain connects TRBV21-1 to TRBJ2-2; the table's D call, TRBD2, was not checked against the DNA. TRBV21-1 is reported as a pseudogene. With termini counted, the CDR3 has 15 amino acids. Here the CDR3 reads CASRRWERTPGSCFF.

On this clone: This may stem from a read error, because a much larger clone lies one nucleotide away. The J gene is TRBJ1-4, the V gene TRBV2, with D possibly being TRBD1 (6 bases). This CDR3 spans 14 amino acids. In germline, CDR1 is SNHLY, CDR2 FYNNEI. CDR3 loop: CASSQGQTNGKLFF. The CDR3 DNA reads TGTGCCAGCAGCCAGGGGCAGACTAATGGAAAACTGTTTTTT.

A few counts support this clone. This sequence joins TRBV5-6 and TRBJ1-1; D is ambiguous. V lost 0 bases, J lost 0 bases, and 12 bases lay in between. CDR1 and CDR2 (germline): SGHDT, YYEEEE. CDR3 length equals 16 residues. CDR3 sequence: CASSLEVTGMNTEAFF. The DNA of the CDR3 is TGTGCCAGCAGCTTGGAGGTGACTGGCATGAACACTGAAGCTTTCTTT.

The chain is built from TRBV28 and TRBJ1-1; the match to TRBD1 covers 8 bases. With V trimmed by 6 bases and J by 4 bases, 10 bases remained unmatched. This CDR3 is 15 amino acids long. In germline, CDR1 is MDHEN, CDR2 SYDVKM. The CDR3 reads CASRPPTGDVTEAFF. The CDR3 nucleotides read TGTGCCAGCAGGCCTCCGACAGGGGATGTCACTGAAGCTTTCTTT.

The chain recombines TRBV30 with TRBJ2-2; weak D call: TRBD1 (5 bases). The CDR3 loop spans 15 amino acids. Germline CDR1 reads GTSNPN; CDR2 reads SVGIG (reference sequence). V was cut by 1 base and J by 2 bases, with 11 bases left in between. The CDR3: CAWSDPTDNTGELFF. CDR3 in DNA: TGTGCCTGGAGTGACCCGACAGACAACACCGGGGAGCTGTTTTTT.

This clone showed up just a few times. The chain is built from TRBV7-9 and TRBJ2-2; tentative D call: TRBD2 (5 bases). This CDR3 is built from 13 residues. Trimming removed 8 bases from V and 3 bases from J, with 10 bases in between. The germline V gene encodes CDR1 SEHNR and CDR2 FQNEAQ (reference sequence). The CDR3 nucleotides read TGTGCCAGCCTGGAGGAGGACACCGGGGAGCTGTTTTTT. Translation gives CASLEEDTGELFF.

The chain carries TRBV21-1 and TRBJ2-7; TRBD2 reflects the table's D call only, with no check against the DNA. TRBV21-1 is flagged as a pseudogene. CDR3 length equals 14 residues. Here the CDR3 DNA reads TGTGCCAGCAGCAAAGGGCGGGGGGGATACGAGCAGTACGTC. Amino acids: CASSKGRGGYEQYV.